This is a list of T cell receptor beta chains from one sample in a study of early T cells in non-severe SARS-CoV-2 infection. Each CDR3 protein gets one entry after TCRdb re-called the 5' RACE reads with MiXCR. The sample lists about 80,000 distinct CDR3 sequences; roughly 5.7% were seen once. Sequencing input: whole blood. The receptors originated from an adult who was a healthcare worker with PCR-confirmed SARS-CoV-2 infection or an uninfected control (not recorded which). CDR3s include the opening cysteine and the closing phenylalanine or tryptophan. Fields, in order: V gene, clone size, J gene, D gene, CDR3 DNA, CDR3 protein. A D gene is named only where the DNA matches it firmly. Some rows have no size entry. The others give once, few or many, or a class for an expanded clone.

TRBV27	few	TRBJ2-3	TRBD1	TGTGCCAGCAGTTCCGGGACAGGGGTTGCAGGGACAGATACGCAGTATTTT	CASSSGTGVAGTDTQYF
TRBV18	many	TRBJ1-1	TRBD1	TGTGCCAGCTCACCACCGGTACAGGGGAAGGTAAACACTGAAGCTTTCTTT	CASSPPVQGKVNTEAFF
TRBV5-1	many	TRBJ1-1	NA	TGCGCCAGCAGCTTTTTGGGAGAAAAAACTGAAGCTTTCTTT	CASSFLGEKTEAFF
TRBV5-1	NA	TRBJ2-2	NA	TGCGCCAGCAGCTTGAGACCGGGGAACACCGGGGAGCTGTTTTTT	CASSLRPGNTGELFF
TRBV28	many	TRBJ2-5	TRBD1	TGTGCCAGCAGATCCGTGGGGGCAGGGGGGTACTTC	CASRSVGAGGYF
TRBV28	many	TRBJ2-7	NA	TGTGCCAGCAGTTCCCCGATGGGGGCGGACTACGAGCAGTACTTC	CASSSPMGADYEQYF
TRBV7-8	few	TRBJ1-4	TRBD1	TGTGCCAGCAGCCTAGGGACAGCTCATAATGAAAAACTGTTTTTT	CASSLGTAHNEKLFF
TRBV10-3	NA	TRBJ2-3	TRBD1	TGTGCCACAGGGGGACCACTAGTGGGAAGCACAGATACGCAGTATTTT	CATGGPLVGSTDTQYF
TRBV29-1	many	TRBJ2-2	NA	TGCAGCGTTGGGCGGGGAACCCCTCGAAACACCGGGGAGCTGTTTTTT	CSVGRGTPRNTGELFF
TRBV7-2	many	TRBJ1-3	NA	TGTGCCAGCAGCTTAGGGGGGTCAAACTCTGGAAACACCATATATTTT	CASSLGGSNSGNTIYF
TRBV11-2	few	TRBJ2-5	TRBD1	TGTGCCAGCAGCCGCGGGACAGGGATTGAGACCCAGTACTTC	CASSRGTGIETQYF
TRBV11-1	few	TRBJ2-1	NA	TGTGCCAGCAGCTTAGCGGGACCAAATGAGCAGTTCTTC	CASSLAGPNEQFF
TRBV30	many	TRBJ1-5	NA	TGTGCCTGGAGTGAATATGATCAGCCCCAGCATTTT	CAWSEYDQPQHF
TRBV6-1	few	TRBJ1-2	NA	TGTGCCAGCAGCCAAGGAGGGGGAAATCCATATGGCTACACCTTC	CASSQGGGNPYGYTF
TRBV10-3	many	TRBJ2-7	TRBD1	TGTGCCATCAGAGACAGGGGCCTCGAGGGGGAGCAGTACTTC	CAIRDRGLEGEQYF
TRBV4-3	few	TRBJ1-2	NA	TGCGCCAGCAGCCAAGATGCTCGACGGGACTATGGCTACACCTTC	CASSQDARRDYGYTF
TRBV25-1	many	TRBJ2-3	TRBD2	TGTGCCAGCAGTGGGGGGACTAGCGGGGGCCACACAGATACGCAGTATTTT	CASSGGTSGGHTDTQYF
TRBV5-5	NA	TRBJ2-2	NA	TGTGCCACCGGGACAACGAACACCGGGGAGCTGTTTTTT	CATGTTNTGELFF
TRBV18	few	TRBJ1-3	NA	TGTGCCAGCTCACCACCGGGGCTTTCGTCCCGGAACACCATATATTTT	CASSPPGLSSRNTIYF
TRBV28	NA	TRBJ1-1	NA	TGTGCCAGCAGTTTGCTGATGAACACTGAAGCTTTCTTT	CASSLLMNTEAFF
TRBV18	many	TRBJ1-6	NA	TGTGCCAGCTCCCCGTCGGGGAGTTCACCCCTCCACTTT	CASSPSGSSPLHF
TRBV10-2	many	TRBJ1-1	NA	TGCGCCAGCAGTGAGACCGTTGGGATCTCGGAAGCTTTCTTT	CASSETVGISEAFF
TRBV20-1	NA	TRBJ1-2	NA	TGCAGTGCTTGGGCGGCAGGTGACTATGGCTACACCTTC	CSAWAAGDYGYTF
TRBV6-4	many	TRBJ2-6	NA	TGTGCCAGCAGTGCTGTCTCTGGGGCCAACGTCCTGACTTTC	CASSAVSGANVLTF
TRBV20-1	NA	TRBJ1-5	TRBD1	TGCAGTGCGGGGACAGGACGCAATCAGCCCCAGCATTTT	CSAGTGRNQPQHF
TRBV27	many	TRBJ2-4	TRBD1	TGTGCCAGCAGAAGGACAGGGCGGATTAAAAACATTCAGTACTTC	CASRRTGRIKNIQYF
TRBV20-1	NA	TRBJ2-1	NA	TGCAGTGCTAGTCCGGCCCAAAAAGGGTTCTTC	CSASPAQKGFF
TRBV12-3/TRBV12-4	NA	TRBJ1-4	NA	TGTGCCAGCAGCCACGGGGGGGCCAATGAAAAACTGTTTTTT	CASSHGGANEKLFF
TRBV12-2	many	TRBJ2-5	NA	TGTGCAAGTCGCCTTGGACAGGTAGAAGAGACCCAGTACTTC	CASRLGQVEETQYF
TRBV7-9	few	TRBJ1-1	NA	TGTGCCAGCAGCTTAGTACAGTTCGCCACTGAAGCTTTCTTT	CASSLVQFATEAFF
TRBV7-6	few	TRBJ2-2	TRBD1	TGTGCCAGCAGCTCACAGGGGCCAGGCACCGGGGAGCTGTTTTTT	CASSSQGPGTGELFF
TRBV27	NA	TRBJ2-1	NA	TGTGCCAGCCAGAAGGGTAACTACAATGAGCAGTTCTTC	CASQKGNYNEQFF